This TCR beta chain was identified during a study of T cells in Graves' hyperthyroidism and ophthalmopathy. The V and J ends lost 6 bases and 7 bases, in that order; junction bases with no gene match: 15. The CDR3 covers 14 residues. CDR1 is DFQATT, CDR2 SNEGSKA, per germline (reference sequence). The blood sample dates from first hyperthyroidism diagnosis, preceding any ophthalmopathy symptoms. Amplified regions were TCR beta CDR3 sequences from RNA transcripts. Primed by the HTBI set, a first-round RT-PCR was run on the TCR CDR3. Each CDR3 protein gets one entry after TCRdb re-called the multiplex PCR reads with MiXCR. The sample includes around 380,000 distinct CDR3 sequences, 13% of them seen just once. Overall study results and limits: A model of 13 V-J pairs discriminated ophthalmopathy from stable hyperthyroidism.

Notes on this clonotype: Its specificity is unknown.

Sequenced material: blood. The J gene is TRBJ2-7, the V gene TRBV20-1; 7 bases align to TRBD2. The receptor's source is a man aged 30 to 45 with Graves' hyperthyroidism that later progressed to Graves' ophthalmopathy. CDR3 in amino acids: CSAHGVTSLSEQYF. The CDR3 DNA reads TGCAGTGCGCACGGGGTGACTAGCCTCTCTGAGCAGTACTTC.